Listed below are T cell receptor beta chains from one sample, sequenced in a study of PD-1 blockade in classical Hodgkin lymphoma. Assay: immunoSEQ multiplex PCR; the TCRdb copy retains only in-frame clones and omits some. The sample lists 20,000 to 30,000 clones; around 86% were seen once. This specimen consisted of peripheral blood mononuclear cells (PBMCs), obtained before the second cycle of nivolumab. These receptors originate from a human donor with classical Hodgkin lymphoma. CDR3s include the opening cysteine and the closing phenylalanine or tryptophan. The D gene is left open where the match is weak. Expanded clones are given a class, and other clones once, few, many or no size at all.

j_call v_call clone_size d_call cdr3_nt cdr3_aa
TRBJ2-3 TRBV29-1 few NA TGCAGCGTTGAAGGGGGCTCAGGGGTGGCAGATACGCAGTATTTT CSVEGGSGVADTQYF
TRBJ2-1 TRBV10-3 few NA TGTGCCATCAGTTATAGCTCCTACAATGAGCAGTTCTTC CAISYSSYNEQFF
TRBJ2-4 TRBV4-1 NA TRBD1 TGCGCCAGCAGCCGGGACAGGGGGCCGGCCAAAAACATTCAGTACTTC CASSRDRGPAKNIQYF
TRBJ2-7 TRBV10-3 once NA TGTGCCATCAGTGAGTCGTTCGGGGGATACTACGAGCAGTACTTC CAISESFGGYYEQYF
TRBJ1-2 TRBV12-5 NA NA TGTGCTAGTGGTCAGGGAAGGGCACTCCCCTATGGCTACACCTTC CASGQGRALPYGYTF
TRBJ1-2 TRBV27 once NA TGTGCCAGCAGTTTATCCCGGGGGTGGAACTATGGCTACACCTTC CASSLSRGWNYGYTF
TRBJ2-7 TRBV6-5 NA NA TGTGCCAGCAGTTCCTCGGCCTTGAGCTCCTACGAGCAGTACTTC CASSSSALSSYEQYF
TRBJ1-6 TRBV2 few TRBD1 TGTGCCAGTCGGGACAGGGAGTCTTCACCCCTCCACTTT CASRDRESSPLHF
TRBJ1-5 TRBV4-1 medium-sized TRBD1 TGCGCCAGCAGCCAAACCCGACAGGGAAGCAATCAGCCCCAGCATTTT CASSQTRQGSNQPQHF
TRBJ2-3 TRBV6-1 NA NA TGTGCCAGCAGCCCCGTCCCTAGCACAGATACGCAGTATTTT CASSPVPSTDTQYF
TRBJ1-5 TRBV28 few NA TGTGCCAGCAGTTATGAACAAGGCACAGAAGTTGCCCAGCATTTT CASSYEQGTEVAQHF
TRBJ2-7 TRBV6-6 NA NA TGTGCCAGCAGTTACTCCGGGTATTGGTACTTC CASSYSGYWYF
TRBJ2-1 TRBV5-1 NA TRBD2 TGCGCCAGCACGCCTAGGACTAGCGGTTACAATGAGCAGTTCTTC CASTPRTSGYNEQFF
TRBJ2-1 TRBV11-1 NA NA TGTGCCAGCACAGCTGAATACCGGGACCCCAAGCAGTTCTTC CASTAEYRDPKQFF
TRBJ1-2 TRBV30 NA NA TGTGCCTGTTCCTTGGGCTATGGCTACACCTTC CACSLGYGYTF
TRBJ2-1 TRBV25-1 few NA TGTGCCAGCAGTAGGGGCGGCTACAATGAGCAGTTCTTC CASSRGGYNEQFF
TRBJ2-7 TRBV2 NA NA TGTGCCAGCAGTGAAGCGGGAGGGGGGGGATACGAGCAGTACTTC CASSEAGGGGYEQYF
TRBJ2-7 TRBV10-1 NA NA TGCGCCAGCAGCCCCCTAGGATCCGGCTACGAGCAGTACTTC CASSPLGSGYEQYF
TRBJ2-1 TRBV6-6 NA TRBD2 TGTGCCAGCAGTCTGGGACTAGCCATGAATGAGCAGTTCTTC CASSLGLAMNEQFF
TRBJ1-1 TRBV19 few NA TGTGCCAGTAATTTAGGACTTAACACTGAAGCTTTCTTT CASNLGLNTEAFF
TRBJ1-1 TRBV15 NA NA TGTGCCACCCGTGGGACGAACACTGAAGCTTTCTTT CATRGTNTEAFF
TRBJ2-2 TRBV5-1 NA TRBD2 TGCGCCAGCAGCTCCGATCCGGGGGGGACCGGGGAGCTGTTTTTT CASSSDPGGTGELFF
TRBJ2-3 TRBV6-6 NA NA TGTGCCAGCAAAAAGGGGAGGTCTAGCACAGATACGCAGTATTTT CASKKGRSSTDTQYF
TRBJ1-1 TRBV19 NA NA TGTGCCAGTAGTATTTATCCGGATGCGTTGACTGAAGCTTTCTTT CASSIYPDALTEAFF
TRBJ2-2 TRBV27 NA TRBD1 TGTGCCAGCAGTTTGCTTGCGCTCCCGGGACAGGGCAAACGAGGGAACACCGGGGAGCTGTTTTTT CASSLLALPGQGKRGNTGELFF
TRBJ1-1 TRBV6-5 NA NA TGTGCCAGCAGTTCCCTAGGGGGGGGGACTGAAGCTTTCTTT CASSSLGGGTEAFF
TRBJ2-5 TRBV7-6 NA NA TGTGCCAGCAGCTTAGTACCGGGCCAAGAGACCCAGTACTTC CASSLVPGQETQYF
TRBJ2-7 TRBV11-3 NA TRBD2 TGTGCCAGCAGCTCGTCCCTAGCGGGGGCCGAGCAGTACTTC CASSSSLAGAEQYF
TRBJ2-3 TRBV9 NA NA TGTGCCAGCACCCCCCGTGGGCAACTTTTCACAGATACGCAGTATTTT CASTPRGQLFTDTQYF
TRBJ2-2 TRBV23-1 NA NA TGCGCCAGCGGGCTCCCCAGAGAGGGAGAGGACGGGGAGCTGTTTTTT CASGLPREGEDGELFF
TRBJ2-2 TRBV13 NA NA TGTGCCAGCAGCTTAATGGGGAACACCGGGGAGCTGTTTTTT CASSLMGNTGELFF
TRBJ1-2 TRBV6-5 once TRBD1 TGTGCCAGCAGCCCAAAAGGGGACAGGACCTATGGCTACACCTTC CASSPKGDRTYGYTF
TRBJ1-2 TRBV19 few TRBD1 TGTGCCAGTAGTGCGACAGGGGGTAACTATGGCTACACCTTC CASSATGGNYGYTF
TRBJ1-5 TRBV7-3 few NA TGTGCCAGCAGCCGGATACCGGGTGGGCCCCAGCATTTT CASSRIPGGPQHF
TRBJ1-1 TRBV30 NA NA TGTGCCTGGAGTGACCCGGGACTCCTAACGCAGGCTTTCTTT CAWSDPGLLTQAFF
TRBJ2-3 TRBV10-2 few TRBD2 TGCGCCAGCAGTGAGCCCGGACTAGCTGCAGATACGCAGTATTTT CASSEPGLAADTQYF
TRBJ2-3 TRBV6-1 NA TRBD1 TGTGCCAGCAGTGAGGGACAGGGGGATACGCAGTATTTT CASSEGQGDTQYF
TRBJ2-3 TRBV6-1 once NA TGTGCCAGCAGTGAAGCGCTTATAGTGGTAAACGGGAGTCCGCAGTATTTT CASSEALIVVNGSPQYF
TRBJ2-4 TRBV7-9 NA TRBD1 TGTGCCAGCAGCCCACTCCGGGCACAGGGACAGCGAAACATTCAGTACTTC CASSPLRAQGQRNIQYF
TRBJ2-1 TRBV6-4 NA NA TGTGCCAGCAGTGACTCAACCGGGGGGCCGACTAATGAGCAGTTCTTC CASSDSTGGPTNEQFF
TRBJ2-5 TRBV6-5 once NA TGTGCCAGCAGTCGCCAAGAGACCCAGTACTTC CASSRQETQYF
TRBJ2-5 TRBV10-2 NA NA TGCGCCAGCAGAAGAAACTTAATACAAGAGACCCAGTACTTC CASRRNLIQETQYF
TRBJ1-5 TRBV10-3 NA NA TGTGCCATCAGTGAGAGGGCAGGGAATCAGCCCCAGCATTTT CAISERAGNQPQHF
TRBJ2-3 TRBV5-1 NA NA TGCGCCAGCAGCTCGGACGGAGATAAGGCAGATACGCAGTATTTT CASSSDGDKADTQYF
TRBJ2-7 TRBV13 NA NA TGTGCCAGCAGCTTATCGGGGGTACCCTACGAGCAGTACTTC CASSLSGVPYEQYF